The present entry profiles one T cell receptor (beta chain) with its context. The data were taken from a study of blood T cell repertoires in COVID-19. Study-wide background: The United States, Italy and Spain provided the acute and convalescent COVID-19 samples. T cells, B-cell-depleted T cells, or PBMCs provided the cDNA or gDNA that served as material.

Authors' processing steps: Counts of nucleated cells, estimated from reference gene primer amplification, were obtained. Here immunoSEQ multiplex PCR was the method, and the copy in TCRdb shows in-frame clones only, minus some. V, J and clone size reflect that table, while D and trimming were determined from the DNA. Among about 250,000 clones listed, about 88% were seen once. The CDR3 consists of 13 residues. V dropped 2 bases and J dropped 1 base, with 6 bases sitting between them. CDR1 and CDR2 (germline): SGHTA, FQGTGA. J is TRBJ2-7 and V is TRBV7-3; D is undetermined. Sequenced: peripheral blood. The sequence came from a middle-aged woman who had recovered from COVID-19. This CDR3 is CASSLSLSYEQYF. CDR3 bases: TGTGCCAGCAGCTTATCCCTTTCCTACGAGCAGTACTTC.